This T cell receptor beta chain was profiled in a study of CDR3 diversity in severe acne. TCRdb called the PCR reads again in MiXCR, with one record for every CDR3 protein. The sample has fewer than 90,000 distinct CDR3 sequences, under 65% seen once; the top ten hold 13% to 15%. V was cut by 7 bases and J by 2 bases, with 13 bases left in between. This CDR3 contains 13 residues. The germline gives CDR1 DFQATT, CDR2 SNEGSKA (reference sequence). Sample: blood. The TCR sequence derives from a male donor in good health, without acne. The chain couples TRBV20-1 to TRBJ2-3; D gene uncertain. The CDR3 DNA sequence: TGCAGTGAGGTAGGGCTGACCACAGATACGCAGTATTTT. Translation gives CSEVGLTTDTQYF.